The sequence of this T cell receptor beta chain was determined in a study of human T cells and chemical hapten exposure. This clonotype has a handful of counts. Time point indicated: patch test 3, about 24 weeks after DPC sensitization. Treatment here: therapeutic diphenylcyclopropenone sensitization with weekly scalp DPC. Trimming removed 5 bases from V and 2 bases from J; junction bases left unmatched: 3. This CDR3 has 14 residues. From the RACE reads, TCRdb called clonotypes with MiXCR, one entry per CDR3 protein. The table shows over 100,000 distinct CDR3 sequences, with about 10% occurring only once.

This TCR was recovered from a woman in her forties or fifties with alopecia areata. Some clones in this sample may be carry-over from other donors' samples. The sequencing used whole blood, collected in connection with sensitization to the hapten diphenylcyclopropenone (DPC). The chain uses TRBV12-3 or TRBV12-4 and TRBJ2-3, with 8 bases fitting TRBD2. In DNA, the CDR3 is TGTGCCAGCAGTCCCGGACTAGCCACAGATACGCAGTATTTT. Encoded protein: CASSPGLATDTQYF.